This TCR beta chain was recorded in a study of blood T cell repertoires in COVID-19. Overall study: COVID-19 samples collected from the United States, Italy and Spain covered acute and convalescent phases. Sources were T cells, B-cell-depleted T cells, or PBMCs; the material itself was cDNA or gDNA.

This CDR3 has 13 residues. In germline, CDR1 is SGHNT, CDR2 YENEEA. V was trimmed by 1 base and J by 2 bases, leaving 5 bases between them. Patients of the Seattle cohort, enrolled during active infection, were followed longitudinally. In the study's own analysis: By means of reference gene primer amplification, nucleated cell counts were estimated. TCRdb's table, derived via immunoSEQ multiplex PCR, lists solely in-frame clones and lacks some. Clonal size and the V and J genes are those of that table, whereas D and trimming came from the DNA. The sample has around 260,000 clones, about nine tenths seen once.

V is TRBV11-3 and J is TRBJ1-1; D unclear. The source material was peripheral blood. This clonotype was sampled from a woman aged 25-40 years with COVID-19, enrolled during active disease. In nucleotides, the CDR3 is TGTGCCAGCAGCTTAGCGAGAAACACTGAAGCTTTCTTT. Residues: CASSLARNTEAFF. The whole variable domain, filled in from reference TRBV11-3 and TRBJ1-1, reads EAGVVQSPRYKIIEKKQPVAFWCNPISGHNTLYWYLQNLGQGPELLIRYENEEAVDDSQLPKDRFSAERLKGVDSTLKIQPAELGDSAVYLCASSLARNTEAFFGQGTRLTVV.